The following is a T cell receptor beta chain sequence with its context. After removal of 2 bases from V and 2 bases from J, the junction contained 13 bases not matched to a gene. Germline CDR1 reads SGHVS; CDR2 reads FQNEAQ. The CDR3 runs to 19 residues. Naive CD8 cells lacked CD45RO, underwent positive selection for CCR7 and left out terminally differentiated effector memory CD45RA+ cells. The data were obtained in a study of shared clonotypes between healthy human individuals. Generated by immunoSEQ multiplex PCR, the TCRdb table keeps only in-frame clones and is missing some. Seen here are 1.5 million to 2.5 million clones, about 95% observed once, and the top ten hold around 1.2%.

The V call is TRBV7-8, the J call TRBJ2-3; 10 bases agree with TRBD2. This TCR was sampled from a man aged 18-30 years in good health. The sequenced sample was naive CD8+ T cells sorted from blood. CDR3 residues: CASSLRPGLARQDTDTQYF. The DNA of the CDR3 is TGTGCCAGCAGCTTAAGGCCGGGACTAGCGAGACAAGACACAGATACGCAGTATTTT. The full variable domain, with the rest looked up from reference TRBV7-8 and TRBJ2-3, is GAGVSQSPRYKVAKRGQDVALRCDPISGHVSLFWYQQALGQGPEFLTYFQNEAQLDKSGLPSDRFFAERPEGSVSTLKIQRTQQEDSAVYLCASSLRPGLARQDTDTQYFGPGTRLTVL.